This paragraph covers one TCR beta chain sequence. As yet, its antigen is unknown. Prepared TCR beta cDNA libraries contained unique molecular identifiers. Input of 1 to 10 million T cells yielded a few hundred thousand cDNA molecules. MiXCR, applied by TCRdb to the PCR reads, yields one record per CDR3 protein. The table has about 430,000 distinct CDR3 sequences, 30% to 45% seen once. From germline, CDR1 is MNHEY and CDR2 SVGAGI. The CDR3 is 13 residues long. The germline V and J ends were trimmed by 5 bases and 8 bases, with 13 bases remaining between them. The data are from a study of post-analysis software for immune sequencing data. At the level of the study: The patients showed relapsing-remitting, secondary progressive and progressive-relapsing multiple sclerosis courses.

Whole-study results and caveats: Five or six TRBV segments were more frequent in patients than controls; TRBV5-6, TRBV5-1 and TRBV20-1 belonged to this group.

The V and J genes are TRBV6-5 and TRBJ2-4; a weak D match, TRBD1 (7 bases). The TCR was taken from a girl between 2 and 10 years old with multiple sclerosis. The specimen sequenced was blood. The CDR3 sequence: CASSRTGEDIQYF. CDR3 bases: TGTGCCAGCAGTCGCACAGGGGAGGACATTCAGTACTTC.